The 2 T cell receptor beta chains reported below all come from one sample, sequenced in a study of T-cell reconstitution after alpha-beta-depleted transplantation in children. Unique molecular identifiers tagged the TCRbeta library. TCRdb reprocessed the PCR reads with MiXCR, giving one entry per CDR3 protein. The table has roughly 500,000 distinct CDR3 sequences, about an eighth seen once. The specimen was PBMCs from the stem cell graft donor, collected from the stem cell graft. These TCRs come from a human donor who donated a stem cell graft to a child with combined immunodeficiency.

The V call is TRBV9, the J call TRBJ1-4; D is perhaps TRBD1 (6 bases). CDR3 length equals 14 residues. V was pared by 5 bases and J by 7 bases, with 15 bases between. Germline assignment: CDR1 SGDLS and CDR2 YYNGEE. CDR3 DNA sequence: TGTGCCAGCAGTCGCGACGGGGGGGCTGAAAAACTGTTTTTT. Residues: CASSRDGGAEKLFF.

Ten or more counts support this clonotype. This chain uses TRBV6-6 with TRBJ2-1; D is uncertain. Germline V lookup: CDR1 MNHNY, CDR2 SVGAGI (reference sequence). V lost 4 bases and J lost 8, with 12 bases in between. The CDR3 is 13 residues long. CDR3 bases: TGTGCCAGCAGTTTACAGCATATCCATGAGCAGTTCTTC. It translates to CASSLQHIHEQFF.